The 30 T cell receptor beta chains below come from one sample, sequenced in a study of CD8 T cells in ankylosing spondylitis. Points from the study as a whole: Ankylosing spondylitis blood seemed to carry a telltale TCR beta motif made of fewer than ten highly homologous variants.

Their target antigens are unknown. TCRdb processed the 5' RACE reads anew with MiXCR; each CDR3 protein has one entry. Of 350,000 or so distinct CDR3 sequences in the sample, 8% were seen once. The sequenced sample consisted of blood, either unsorted or a sorted T cell fraction (not recorded which). Source of these receptors: a male donor with ankylosing spondylitis.

This clonotype has a handful of counts. The chain carries TRBV4-1 and TRBJ2-7; 8 bases are shared with TRBD2. The CDR3 spans 15 residues. Germline CDR1 is MGHRA and CDR2 is YSYEKL. J was trimmed by 1 base and V by 3 bases; bases with no gene match: 5. CDR3 in amino acids: CASSHPPGGSYEQYF. DNA for the CDR3: TGCGCCAGCAGCCACCCCCCGGGAGGGTCCTACGAGCAGTACTTC.

The CDR3 here is CASSPSVGVNTEAFF. As DNA, the CDR3 is TGTGCCAGCTCACCATCGGTAGGCGTGAACACTGAAGCTTTCTTT. The rearrangement uses TRBV18 and TRBJ1-1; D is unresolved. The CDR3 covers 15 residues. V was pared by 2 bases and J by 0 bases, with 10 bases between. Germline CDR1 is KGHSH and CDR2 is LQKENI.

This clonotype has ten or more counts. The chain carries TRBV5-1 and TRBJ2-5; 8 bases match TRBD2. The CDR3 has 14 residues. Germline V gene lookup returns CDR1 SGHRS and CDR2 YFSETQ. The V segment lost 3 bases and the J segment 5 bases; nucleotides outside the gene matches: 6. CDR3 sequence: CASSWGAGDETQYF. The CDR3 nucleotides read TGCGCCAGCAGCTGGGGAGCGGGAGATGAGACCCAGTACTTC.

This clonotype was observed a few times. This sequence joins TRBV2 and TRBJ2-3; 8 positions match TRBD1. The CDR3 length is 14 residues. The germline V gene encodes CDR1 SNHLY and CDR2 FYNNEI. J gave up 3 bases and V 2 bases, and 1 base lay outside the gene matches. The CDR3 loop is CASSERTGTDTQYF. CDR3 nucleotides: TGTGCCAGCAGTGAAAGGACAGGGACAGATACGCAGTATTTT. Supplemented by reference TRBV2 and TRBJ2-3, the full variable domain reads EPEVTQTPSHQVTQMGQEVILRCVPISNHLYFYWYRQILGQKVEFLVSFYNNEISEKSEIFDDQFSVERPDGSNFTLKIRSTKLEDSAMYFCASSERTGTDTQYFGPGTRLTVL.

The sample holds a few counts of this clonotype. CDR3 coding DNA: TGCAGCGTTGATCGGGGCGCCTACAATGAGCAGTTCTTC. Encoded protein: CSVDRGAYNEQFF. The chain carries TRBV29-1 and TRBJ2-1; D possibly uses TRBD1 or TRBD2 (5 bases each). Looked up from germline, CDR1 is SQVTM and CDR2 is ANQGSEA. The CDR3 consists of 13 residues. Between the trimmed V and J ends, which lost 3 bases and 2 bases, there was a span of 8 bases.

CDR3 nucleotides: TGCGCCAGCAGCTTATGGACAGGGGGGTCCTACGAGCAGTACTTC. As protein: CASSLWTGGSYEQYF. This chain connects TRBV5-1 to TRBJ2-7; 10 nucleotides line up with TRBD1. Germline CDR1 is SGHRS and CDR2 is YFSETQ. The CDR3 extends over 15 amino acids. V was clipped by 2 bases and J by 1 base; unmatched bases: 3. Using reference TRBV5-1 and TRBJ2-7 for the parts outside the CDR3, the full variable domain is KAGVTQTPRYLIKTRGQQVTLSCSPISGHRSVSWYQQTPGQGLQFLFEYFSETQRNKGNFPGRFSGRQFSNSRSEMNVSTLELGDSALYLCASSLWTGGSYEQYFGPGTRLTVT.

This clonotype has at least ten counts. V and J are TRBV7-2 and TRBJ2-4; D gene uncertain. The V and J ends lost 2 bases and 8 bases respectively, with 4 bases between them. CDR1 is SGHTA and CDR2 is FQGNSA in the germline V gene. The CDR3 covers 11 residues. CDR3 residues: CASSLSHIQYF. In DNA form, the CDR3 reads TGTGCCAGCAGCTTATCTCACATTCAGTACTTC.

This clonotype was picked up a small number of times. The genes are TRBV6-1 and TRBJ2-6; the D gene is possibly TRBD2 (5 bases). This CDR3 has 15 residues. In germline, CDR1 is MNHNS, CDR2 SASEGT. The V end lost 8 bases, the J end lost 2 bases, and 13 bases lay between the germline ends. CDR3 DNA sequence: TGTGCCAGCCTTCCTAACGGGGCTGGGGCCAACGTCCTGACTTTC. This codes for CASLPNGAGANVLTF.

The rearrangement uses TRBV10-3 and TRBJ2-3; 7 bases line up with TRBD2. From germline, CDR1 is ENHRY and CDR2 SYGVKD. This CDR3 contains 14 residues. After removal of 4 bases from V and 6 bases from J, the junction contained 7 bases not matched to a gene. The CDR3, as DNA: TGTGCCATCAGTGGCCCGGGAGGAATGGATACGCAGTATTTT. Its translation: CAISGPGGMDTQYF.

This clonotype was counted a few times. J is TRBJ1-2 and V is TRBV12-3 or TRBV12-4, with 7 bases fitting TRBD1. Trimming removed 4 bases from V and 7 bases from J; junction bases left unmatched: 9. The CDR3 runs to 14 residues. The DNA for the CDR3 is TGTGCCAGCAGTTCTCCGGGACAGTCCTCTGGCTACACCTTC. Translating gives CASSSPGQSSGYTF.

This clonotype was observed a handful of times. The chain couples TRBV2 to TRBJ2-2; 8 positions agree with TRBD1. The CDR3 runs to 15 residues. Losses at the gene ends were 3 bases for V and 7 bases for J; bases not matched to a gene: 7. Looked up from germline, CDR1 is SNHLY and CDR2 is FYNNEI. The CDR3 protein is CASSEGQVSHGELFF. The CDR3 nucleotides are TGTGCCAGCAGTGAGGGACAGGTTTCGCACGGGGAGCTGTTTTTT. The variable domain in full, with the rest retrieved from reference TRBV2 and TRBJ2-2, is EPEVTQTPSHQVTQMGQEVILRCVPISNHLYFYWYRQILGQKVEFLVSFYNNEISEKSEIFDDQFSVERPDGSNFTLKIRSTKLEDSAMYFCASSEGQVSHGELFFGEGSRLTVL.

This clonotype was detected a few times. At one boundary the junction diverges from the germline segment, which might be a read error. The CDR3 loop reads CASSLGRASKNIPYF. CDR3 coding DNA: TGTGCCAGCAGCTTAGGGCGGGCCTCCAAAAACATTCCGTACTTC. This chain links TRBV7-2 with TRBJ2-4; possible D gene TRBD2, 5 bases. CDR3 length equals 15 residues. Looked up from germline, CDR1 is SGHTA and CDR2 is FQGNSA.

This clonotype was seen more than once but under ten times. This chain joins TRBV20-1 and TRBJ2-1; 9 bases line up with TRBD2. CDR3 length: 16 amino acids. Germline values: CDR1 DFQATT, CDR2 SNEGSKA (reference sequence). Germline trimming cut 0 bases from V and 3 bases from J; bases unmatched to any gene: 6. For the CDR3, the DNA is TGCAGTGCTAGAGATCATCGGCGGGAGGGCTACAATGAGCAGTTCTTC. This encodes CSARDHRREGYNEQFF.

The rearrangement uses TRBV4-1 and TRBJ2-7; 9 positions match TRBD1. Trimming cost V 1 base and J 3 bases; bases outside gene matches: 16. The CDR3 length is 19 residues. CDR1 and CDR2 (germline): MGHRA, YSYEKL. The CDR3 region is CASSQAVTGTGPGGYEQYF. In DNA, the CDR3 is TGCGCCAGCAGCCAAGCTGTAACCGGGACAGGGCCTGGGGGCTACGAGCAGTACTTC.

The chain links TRBV4-1 to TRBJ1-1, with no clear D. Germline CDR1 and CDR2: MGHRA and YSYEKL. Trimming cost V 1 base and J 4 bases, with 10 bases left between them. This CDR3 has 14 amino acids. The CDR3, as DNA: TGCGCCAGCAGCCAAGCCGCCATAGGCACTGAAGCTTTCTTT. This sequence encodes CASSQAAIGTEAFF.

Many counts were recorded for this clonotype. The rearrangement joins TRBV27 to TRBJ2-3; D gene unclear. Germline-derived CDR1 and CDR2 are MNHEY and SMNVEV (reference sequence). V was pared by 3 bases and J by 0 bases, with 10 bases between. The CDR3 sequence is 15 residues long. The CDR3 sequence is CASSFGGRSTDTQYF. CDR3 coding DNA: TGTGCCAGCAGTTTCGGCGGTAGGAGCACAGATACGCAGTATTTT.

V gene TRBV10-3 combines with J gene TRBJ2-2, with 8 bases aligning to TRBD1. This CDR3 comprises 14 residues. J gave up 6 bases and V 6 bases, and 6 bases lay outside the gene matches. Germline V gene lookup returns CDR1 ENHRY and CDR2 SYGVKD. The CDR3 nucleotides are TGTGCCATCAGCACGGACAGGGCCGCCGGGGAGCTGTTTTTT. Protein: CAISTDRAAGELFF.

This clonotype was observed many times. This rearrangement joins TRBV2 to TRBJ2-4, with D unclear. The CDR3 contains 13 residues. Germline V gives CDR1 SNHLY, CDR2 FYNNEI. V was clipped by 6 bases and J by 8 bases, with 14 bases between them. For the CDR3, the DNA is TGTGCCAGCAGCCTCAAGGGTACGGACATTCAGTACTTC. Translating gives CASSLKGTDIQYF.

This clonotype turned up a few times. The V call is TRBV7-3, the J call TRBJ1-1; TRBD1 matches at 7 bases. Per germline, CDR1 SGHTA and CDR2 FQGTGA. The CDR3 spans 14 residues. V shed 7 bases, J shed 2 bases, and the junction held 7 bases outside the gene matches. CDR3 in amino acids: CASIRQGGNTEAFF. CDR3 in DNA: TGTGCCAGCATTAGACAGGGTGGTAACACTGAAGCTTTCTTT. Looking up the rest from reference TRBV7-3 and TRBJ1-1 gives the full variable domain: GAGVSQTPSNKVTEKGKYVELRCDPISGHTALYWYRQSLGQGPEFLIYFQGTGAADDSGLPNDRFFAVRPEGSVSTLKIQRTERGDSAVYLCASIRQGGNTEAFFGQGTRLTVV.

The genes are TRBV5-6 and TRBJ2-7; 10 positions match TRBD2. V lost 0 bases to trimming and J lost 6 bases; unmatched junction nucleotides: 12. The CDR3 has 17 residues. From germline, CDR1 is SGHDT and CDR2 YYEEEE. CDR3 region: CASSLEPPSGSFREQYF. DNA of the CDR3: TGTGCCAGCAGCTTGGAACCTCCTAGCGGGAGTTTTCGCGAGCAGTACTTC.

The J gene is TRBJ2-5, the V gene TRBV7-6; D gene uncertain. CDR1 is SGHVS and CDR2 is FNYEAQ in the germline V gene. The CDR3 has 12 amino acids. V lost 2 bases and J 5 bases, leaving 6 bases between the germline ends. The CDR3 region has the DNA TGTGCCAGCAGCTTAACGCGGGAGACCCAGTACTTC. It specifies CASSLTRETQYF.

This clonotype was found a few times. The CDR3 loop reads CASSQSRGVPGELFF. The CDR3 DNA reads as TGTGCCAGCAGCCAATCTCGAGGGGTCCCCGGGGAGCTGTTTTTT. The rearrangement links TRBV3-1 to TRBJ2-2; tentatively, D is TRBD1 or TRBD2 (5 bases each). This CDR3 has 15 amino acids. V lost 2 bases, J lost 6 bases, and 13 bases lay in between. Per germline, CDR1 LGHDT and CDR2 YNNKEL (reference sequence).

The chain uses TRBV20-1 and TRBJ2-1; 10 bases map to TRBD2. V lost 0 bases, J lost 6 bases, and 5 bases stayed unmatched. The CDR3 covers 15 residues. Germline values: CDR1 DFQATT, CDR2 SNEGSKA (reference sequence). The CDR3 DNA reads as TGCAGTGCTAGAGATCTTAGGACTAGCGGCAATGAGCAGTTCTTC. Residues: CSARDLRTSGNEQFF.

This clonotype was detected only a few times. The rearrangement uses TRBV5-4 and TRBJ2-1; 8 nucleotides align to TRBD1. V shed 3 bases, J shed 12 bases, and the junction held 8 bases outside the gene matches. This CDR3 has 13 residues. The germline V gene has CDR1 SGHNT and CDR2 YYREEE (reference sequence). CDR3 sequence (DNA): TGTGCCAGCAGCTCGACCGGACAGGGATCGCAGTTCTTC. It specifies CASSSTGQGSQFF.

This clonotype appeared many times. The CDR3 sequence: CASSLAGATNEKLFF. In DNA, the CDR3 is TGCGCCAGCAGCTTGGCCGGGGCAACTAATGAAAAACTGTTTTTT. The gene calls are TRBV5-1 and TRBJ1-4; D gene uncertain. Germline CDR1 and CDR2: SGHRS and YFSETQ. The CDR3 runs to 15 residues. V lost 0 bases and J 0 bases, leaving 6 bases between the germline ends.

This clonotype has only a few counts. The gene calls are TRBV5-6 and TRBJ2-7, with TRBD2 as a possible D gene (6 bases). CDR3 length: 17 residues. V was trimmed by 0 bases and J by 3 bases, leaving 19 bases between them. Per the germline V gene, CDR1 is SGHDT and CDR2 is YYEEEE. CDR3 in DNA: TGTGCCAGCAGCTTGGAGGTGGGTCGCGGGACCTTCTACGAGCAGTACTTC. This sequence encodes CASSLEVGRGTFYEQYF.

This clonotype has more than one count but fewer than ten. V usage is TRBV4-1 and J usage is TRBJ2-7, with D perhaps TRBD1 or TRBD2 (6 bases each). Germline CDR1 reads MGHRA; CDR2 reads YSYEKL. V gave up 4 bases and J gave up 0 bases, with 19 bases separating them. The CDR3 has 17 amino acids. The CDR3 DNA sequence: TGCGCCAGCAGCCCGCGGGACTTCCGGGACACCTCCTACGAGCAGTACTTC. This gives the protein CASSPRDFRDTSYEQYF.

This clonotype has more than one count but fewer than ten. The chain couples TRBV5-1 to TRBJ2-5; possible D gene TRBD2, 5 bases. V was clipped by 3 bases and J by 4 bases, with 13 bases between them. Germline V gives CDR1 SGHRS, CDR2 YFSETQ. This CDR3 contains 14 residues. CDR3 in DNA: TGCGCCAGCAGCTGGGAGAGGCGTGGAGAGACCCAGTACTTC. Translation: CASSWERRGETQYF. The full variable domain, rest sourced from reference TRBV5-1 and TRBJ2-5, is KAGVTQTPRYLIKTRGQQVTLSCSPISGHRSVSWYQQTPGQGLQFLFEYFSETQRNKGNFPGRFSGRQFSNSRSEMNVSTLELGDSALYLCASSWERRGETQYFGPGTRLLVL.

CDR3 sequence reads: CSAPAGDYGYTF. The CDR3, as DNA: TGCAGTGCCCCCGCAGGGGACTATGGCTACACCTTC. The V and J genes are TRBV20-1 and TRBJ1-2, with D perhaps matching TRBD1 (6 bases). CDR1 and CDR2 (germline): DFQATT, SNEGSKA (reference sequence). This CDR3 has 12 residues. V lost 6 bases and J 3 bases, leaving 11 bases between the germline ends.

The chain has TRBV15 and TRBJ2-3; D is possibly TRBD2 (6 bases). Germline CDR1 and CDR2: LNHNV and YYDKDF (reference sequence). Trimming shortened V by 3 bases and J by 7 bases, and 14 bases separated the two germline ends. This CDR3 contains 14 residues. In DNA form, the CDR3 reads TGTGCCACCAGCAGGAGGCGGGGCGGGAATACGCAGTATTTT. This encodes CATSRRRGGNTQYF.